Listed below are T cell receptor beta chains from one sample, sequenced in a study of control samples from healthy donors and cancer patients. Here immunoSEQ multiplex PCR was the method, and the copy in TCRdb shows in-frame clones only, minus some. The data show some 100,000 clones, more than 85% seen once. The sequencing input was blood. The receptors were sampled from a man aged 18 to 35 in good health. The CDR3 runs from the conserved cysteine through the conserved F or W. The D gene is left open where the match is weak. Clone size, where shown, is once, few, many, or a class for clones that have expanded.

size | D | J | V | CDR3 | DNA
NA | TRBD2 | TRBJ2-7 | TRBV7-3 | CASSLGLAGPYEQYF | TGTGCCAGCAGCTTAGGGCTAGCGGGCCCCTACGAGCAGTACTTC
NA | TRBD1 | TRBJ1-5 | TRBV6-5 | CASRRIGTGNQPQHF | TGTGCCAGCAGGCGGATCGGGACAGGCAATCAGCCCCAGCATTTT
NA | NA | TRBJ2-7 | TRBV5-1 | CASSAVGDYYEQYF | TGCGCCAGCAGCGCAGTAGGGGATTACTACGAGCAGTACTTC
NA | NA | TRBJ1-6 | TRBV7-9 | CASSPGQGRYSPLHF | TGTGCCAGCAGTCCAGGTCAGGGGCGGTACTCACCCCTCCACTTT
NA | NA | TRBJ1-6 | TRBV6-1 | CASSEAKMDSPLHF | TGTGCCAGCAGTGAAGCGAAAATGGATTCACCCCTCCACTTT
NA | NA | TRBJ2-2 | TRBV12-3/TRBV12-4 | CASRKAPVELFF | TGTGCCAGCCGCAAGGCGCCAGTTGAGCTGTTTTTT
NA | TRBD1 | TRBJ1-4 | TRBV6-2/TRBV6-3 | CASSVGTGAEKLFF | TGTGCCAGCAGCGTCGGGACAGGGGCTGAAAAACTGTTTTTT
NA | NA | TRBJ2-2 | TRBV5-6 | CASSPTGNTGELFF | TGTGCCAGCAGCCCGACAGGGAACACCGGGGAGCTGTTTTTT
once | TRBD2 | TRBJ2-7 | TRBV7-2 | CASSPTGLAGGSYEQYF | TGTGCCAGCAGCCCCACGGGACTAGCGGGGGGGAGCTACGAGCAGTACTTC
NA | NA | TRBJ1-2 | TRBV10-1 | CATWVGSYGYTF | TGCGCAACATGGGTGGGTAGCTATGGCTACACCTTC
NA | TRBD1 | TRBJ2-3 | TRBV6-5 | CASSSLGQESDTQYF | TGTGCCAGCAGTAGCTTAGGACAGGAGTCAGATACGCAGTATTTT
NA | TRBD1 | TRBJ1-1 | TRBV15 | CATSGDRLLNTEAFF | TGTGCCACCAGCGGGGACAGGCTACTTAACACTGAAGCTTTCTTT
once | NA | TRBJ1-5 | TRBV27 | CASSLGGGLSNQPQHF | TGTGCCAGCAGTTTGGGGGGGGGCCTGAGCAATCAGCCCCAGCATTTT
NA | TRBD1 | TRBJ2-2 | TRBV4-3 | CASSQGTGTGELFF | TGCGCCAGCAGCCAGGGGACAGGGACCGGGGAGCTGTTTTTT
NA | NA | TRBJ1-1 | TRBV6-6 | CASSLDDVTEAFF | TGTGCCAGCAGTTTGGATGACGTCACTGAAGCTTTCTTT